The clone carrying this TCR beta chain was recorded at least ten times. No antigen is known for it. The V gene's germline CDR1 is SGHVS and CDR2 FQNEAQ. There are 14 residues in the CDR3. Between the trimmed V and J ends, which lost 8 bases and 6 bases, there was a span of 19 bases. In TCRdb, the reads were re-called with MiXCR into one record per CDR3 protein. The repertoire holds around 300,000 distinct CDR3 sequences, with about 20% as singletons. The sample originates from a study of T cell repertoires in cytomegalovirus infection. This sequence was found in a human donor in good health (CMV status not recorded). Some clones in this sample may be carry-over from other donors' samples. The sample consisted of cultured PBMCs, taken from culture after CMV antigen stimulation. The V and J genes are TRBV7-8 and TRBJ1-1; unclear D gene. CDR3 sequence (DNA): TGTGCCAGCGGCAAGGAGGTCCGAGACCCTGAAGCTTTCTTT. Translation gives CASGKEVRDPEAFF.